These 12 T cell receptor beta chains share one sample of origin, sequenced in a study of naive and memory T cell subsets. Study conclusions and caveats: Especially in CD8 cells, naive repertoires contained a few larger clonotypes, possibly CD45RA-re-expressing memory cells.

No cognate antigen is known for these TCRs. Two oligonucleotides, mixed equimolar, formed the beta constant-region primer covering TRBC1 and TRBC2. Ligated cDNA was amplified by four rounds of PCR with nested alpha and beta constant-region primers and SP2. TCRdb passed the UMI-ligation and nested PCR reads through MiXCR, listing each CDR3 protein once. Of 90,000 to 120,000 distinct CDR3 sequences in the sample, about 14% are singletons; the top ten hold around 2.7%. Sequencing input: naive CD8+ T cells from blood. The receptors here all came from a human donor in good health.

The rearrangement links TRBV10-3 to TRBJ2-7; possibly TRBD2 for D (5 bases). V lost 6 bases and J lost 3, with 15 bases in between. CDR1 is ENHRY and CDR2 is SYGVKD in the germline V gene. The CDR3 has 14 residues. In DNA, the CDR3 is TGTGCCATCAGGAGGGCTGATGGGGTCTACGAGCAGTACTTC. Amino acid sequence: CAIRRADGVYEQYF.

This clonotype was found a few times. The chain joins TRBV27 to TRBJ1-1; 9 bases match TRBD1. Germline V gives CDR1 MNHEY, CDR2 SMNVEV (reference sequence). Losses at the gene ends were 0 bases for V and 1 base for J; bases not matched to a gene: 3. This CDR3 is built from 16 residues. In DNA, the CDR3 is TGTGCCAGCAGTTTATCTTCGGGACAGGGGAACACTGAAGCTTTCTTT. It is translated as CASSLSSGQGNTEAFF.

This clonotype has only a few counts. CDR3 in amino acids: CASSLSVGRDGETQYF. The CDR3 DNA reads TGTGCCAGCAGCTTATCAGTCGGTCGGGACGGAGAGACCCAGTACTTC. The chain joins TRBV7-9 to TRBJ2-5, with D perhaps TRBD1 or TRBD2 (5 bases each). Germline lookup yields CDR1 SEHNR and CDR2 FQNEAQ (reference sequence). The CDR3 sequence is 16 residues long. Trimming stripped 2 bases from V and 4 bases from J, with 17 bases between.

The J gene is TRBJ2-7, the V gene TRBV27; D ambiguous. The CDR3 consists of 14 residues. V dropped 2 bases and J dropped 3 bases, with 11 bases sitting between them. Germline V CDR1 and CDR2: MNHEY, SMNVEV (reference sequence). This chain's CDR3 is CASSLGPRSYEQYF. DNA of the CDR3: TGTGCCAGCAGTTTAGGCCCCAGGAGCTACGAGCAGTACTTC.

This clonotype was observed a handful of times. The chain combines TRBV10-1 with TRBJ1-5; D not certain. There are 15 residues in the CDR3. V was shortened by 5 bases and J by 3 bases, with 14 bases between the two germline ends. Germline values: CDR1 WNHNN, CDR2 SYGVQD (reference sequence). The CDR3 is CASSPSRSYNQPQHF. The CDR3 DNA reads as TGCGCCAGCAGTCCGTCCAGGTCCTACAATCAGCCCCAGCATTTT.

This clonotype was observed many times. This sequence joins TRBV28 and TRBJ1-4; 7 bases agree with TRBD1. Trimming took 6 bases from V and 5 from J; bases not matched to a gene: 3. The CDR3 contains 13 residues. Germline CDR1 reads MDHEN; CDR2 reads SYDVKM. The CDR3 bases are TGTGCCAGCAGGACAGGGAGGAATGAAAAACTGTTTTTT. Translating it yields CASRTGRNEKLFF.

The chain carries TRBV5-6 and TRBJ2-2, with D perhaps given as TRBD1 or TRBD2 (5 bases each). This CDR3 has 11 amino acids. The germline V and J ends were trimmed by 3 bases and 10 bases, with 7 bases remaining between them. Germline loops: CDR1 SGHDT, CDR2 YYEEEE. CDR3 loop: CASSWDEELFF. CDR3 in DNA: TGTGCCAGCAGCTGGGACGAGGAGCTGTTTTTT.

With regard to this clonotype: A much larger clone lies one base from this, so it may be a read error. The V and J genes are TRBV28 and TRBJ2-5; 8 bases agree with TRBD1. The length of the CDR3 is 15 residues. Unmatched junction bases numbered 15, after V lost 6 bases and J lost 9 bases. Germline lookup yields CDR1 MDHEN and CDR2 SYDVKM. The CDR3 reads CASRLLRDRPTAQYF. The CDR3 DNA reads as TGTGCCAGCAGGCTACTCCGGGACAGGCCCACAGCCCAGTACTTC.

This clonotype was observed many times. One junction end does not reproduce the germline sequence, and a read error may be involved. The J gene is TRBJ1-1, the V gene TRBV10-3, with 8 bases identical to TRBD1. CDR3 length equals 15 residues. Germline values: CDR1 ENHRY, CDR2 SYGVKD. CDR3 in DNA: TGTGCCATCAGTGAGGTTTGGACAGGGAACGCTGAAGCTTTCTTT. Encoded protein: CAISEVWTGNAEAFF.

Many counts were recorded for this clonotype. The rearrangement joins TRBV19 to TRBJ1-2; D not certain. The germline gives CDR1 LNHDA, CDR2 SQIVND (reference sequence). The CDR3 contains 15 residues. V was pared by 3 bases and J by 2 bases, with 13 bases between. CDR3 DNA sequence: TGTGCCAGTAGTATGAACAGCCGGATCAACTATGGCTACACCTTC. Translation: CASSMNSRINYGYTF.

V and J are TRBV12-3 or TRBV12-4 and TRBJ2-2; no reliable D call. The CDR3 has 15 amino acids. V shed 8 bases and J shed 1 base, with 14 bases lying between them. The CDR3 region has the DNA TGTGCCAGCCGCAGTCAAGGAGAGAACACCGGGGAGCTGTTTTTT. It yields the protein CASRSQGENTGELFF.

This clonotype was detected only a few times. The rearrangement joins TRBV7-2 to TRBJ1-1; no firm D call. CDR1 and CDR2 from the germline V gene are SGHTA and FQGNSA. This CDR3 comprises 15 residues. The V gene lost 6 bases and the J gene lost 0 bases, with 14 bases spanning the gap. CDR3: CASSPWEIMNTEAFF. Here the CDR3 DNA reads TGTGCCAGCAGTCCCTGGGAGATCATGAACACTGAAGCTTTCTTT. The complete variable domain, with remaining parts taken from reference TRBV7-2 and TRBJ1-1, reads GAGVSQSPSNKVTEKGKDVELRCDPISGHTALYWYRQSLGQGLEFLIYFQGNSAPDKSGLPSDRFSAERTGGSVSTLTIQRTQQEDSAVYLCASSPWEIMNTEAFFGQGTRLTVV.